The source of this T cell receptor beta chain is a study of post-analysis software for immune sequencing data. Study-level findings and limits: A few TRBV segments appeared more often in patients than in controls, and TRBV5-6, TRBV5-1 and TRBV20-1 were among these.

Germline CDR1 and CDR2: DFQATT and SNEGSKA (reference sequence). CDR3 length: 12 residues. Trimming pared 6 bases from V and 1 base from J, leaving 9 bases between. Prepared libraries of TCR beta cDNA carried unique molecular identifiers. Using its own MiXCR run on the PCR reads, TCRdb lists one record per CDR3 protein. The profile shows 650,000 to 850,000 distinct CDR3 sequences, 46% of them singletons. About this clonotype: Its antigen remains unknown.

The source is a girl under 18 with multiple sclerosis. Sequenced sample: blood. The rearrangement joins TRBV20-1 to TRBJ1-1, with D unresolved. The CDR3 here is CSARTQNTEAFF. CDR3 in DNA: TGCAGTGCCCGGACCCAGAACACTGAAGCTTTCTTT.